Listed below are T cell receptor beta chains from one sample, sequenced in a study of blood T cell repertoires in COVID-19. The table came from immunoSEQ multiplex PCR; TCRdb's copy has only in-frame clones and leaves some out. The sample has approximately 330,000 clones, 90% seen once. The sequencing input was peripheral blood. The receptors come from a woman in her thirties or forties with COVID-19, enrolled during active disease. CDR3s include the opening cysteine and the closing phenylalanine or tryptophan.

j_call: TRBJ1-6
v_call: TRBV27
cdr3_aa: CASSLVGGRTPLHF

j_call: TRBJ1-4
v_call: TRBV27
cdr3_aa: CASSLVGAWGNEKLFF

j_call: TRBJ2-7
v_call: TRBV9
cdr3_aa: CASSVGTGEWVDEQYF

j_call: TRBJ1-1
v_call: TRBV19
cdr3_aa: CASSIRIGANTEAFF

j_call: TRBJ1-3
v_call: TRBV3-1/TRBV3-2
cdr3_aa: CASSQDRYSGNTIYF

j_call: TRBJ1-2
v_call: TRBV19
cdr3_aa: CASSETGLGYTF

j_call: TRBJ1-1
v_call: TRBV2
cdr3_aa: CASSLQGSTEAFF

j_call: TRBJ1-2
v_call: TRBV5-5
cdr3_aa: CASSLVGDGYTF

j_call: TRBJ2-1
v_call: TRBV28
cdr3_aa: CASSLYPGITGNEQFF

j_call: TRBJ2-2
v_call: TRBV9
cdr3_aa: CASSVDRGGTGELFF

j_call: TRBJ2-7
v_call: TRBV11-2
cdr3_aa: CASSLVASGSSEQYF

j_call: TRBJ2-6
v_call: TRBV2
cdr3_aa: CASRGRGPGTGANVLTF

j_call: TRBJ1-1
v_call: TRBV19
cdr3_aa: CASSQPGGREAFF

j_call: TRBJ2-2
v_call: TRBV7-9
cdr3_aa: CASSSGQGTPNTGELFF

j_call: TRBJ2-3
v_call: TRBV27
cdr3_aa: CASSPGLATDTQYF